The following is a T cell receptor (beta chain) sequence with its context. Its antigen remains undetermined. No clone much larger than this one lies a single base away; base qualities are absent. Donors were healthy HIV-negative adults with no recently reported acute infections or vaccinations. Every donor was a Caucasian adult living in Nashville, Tennessee, USA. CD4+ T cells were enriched through magnetic negative selection, after which naive cells were positively selected on CD45RA and the remaining negative fraction served as the memory subset. After blood collection by leukapheresis, PBMCs were isolated using Ficoll-Histopaque density gradient centrifugation and then cryopreserved in the vapor phase of liquid nitrogen. Purity and quantity of every magnetically sorted T cell population were checked by analytical flow cytometry. From each sorted fraction, genomic DNA was isolated and quantified by UV absorbance on a Nanodrop 2000c.

This specimen belongs to a study of shared clonotypes between healthy human individuals (dated by TCRdb to 2020 to 2021). A note on the overall study: The cohort included three men and a couple of women between 18 and 49 years of age. To estimate repertoire size and how much clonotype sharing occurs between individuals, the study deeply sequenced the blood TCR repertoires of a handful of healthy adults. Per donor, leukapheresis produced somewhere between about 0.8 and 9 billion PBMCs. To increase sequencing depth and limit assay-specific biases, TCR repertoire library preparation and sequencing were carried out by different laboratories using diverse techniques. For each donor, CD4 naive and CD4 memory were each given three plates, CD8 naive was given two plates, and CD8 memory was given one plate. Broader findings and caveats from the paper: Even with the large sequencing depth, rarefaction of the sorted-subset datasets indicated that sequencing was incomplete. Naive subsets generally had larger estimated clonotype richness than memory subsets. When a handful of donors were compared, the shared fraction of clonotypes was about 5.4% for naive CD4, approximately 3.3% for naive CD8, about 2.5% for memory CD4, and around 0.4% for memory CD8. Because the study included only a small number of donors, the genetic and exposure-history diversity represented was limited. Higher generation probabilities were observed for clonotypes shared by all four sorted-subset donors than for non-shared clonotypes. Pairwise subsampling indicated that sequencing depth was expected to affect the degree of clonotype sharing among donors. Only blood was sampled, and tissue TCR repertoires likely differ from those in blood.

Using the deep immunoSEQ assay, TCR CDR3 regions were amplified from genomic DNA by multiplex PCR. Genomic DNA extracted from each cell subset was distributed evenly over all wells of several immunoSEQ 96-well plates, and each plate served as one replicate. For sorted subsets, roughly 200 ng of genomic DNA, equivalent to 30,000 or so T cell genomes, went into each replicate PCR. Purified libraries were measured with a Qubit 3.0 fluorometer, size-checked on a Bioanalyzer 2100, and measured again with the KAPA Library Quantification kit. Every immunoSEQ 96-well plate was sequenced on a separate single-read 150-cycle Illumina NextSeq 550 flow cell. The paper's data handling went like this. Because the immunoSEQ output held only junctional sequences and lacked quality scores, the filtering could not match the filtering applied to full-length reads. Sequences were annotated with PyIR, a Python wrapper for IgBLAST v1.9, and V/J genes and CDR3 were assigned using IMGT germline references. Reads were removed for weak V/J assignments (E-value above 1e-6), missing CDR3, stop codons, out-of-frame junctions, or ambiguous translated residues. V3J clonotypes were defined as sequences sharing the same inferred V gene, J gene, and CDR3 amino acid sequence. Percentage overlap between repertoires was calculated by dividing the number of shared unique clonotypes by the size of the smaller repertoire. Three approaches were used to assess repertoire richness: RTK rarefaction, the Chao1 estimator, and Recon v2.1 estimates of unobserved clonotypes. Generation probabilities were computed with OLGA for all TCRbeta clonotypes obtained by the gDNA method from several donors. The clones in this table, taken by TCRdb from immuneACCESS, are in-frame only. Not every clone is retained; where verified, under half of the shortfall comes from an unresolved V gene, and the cause of the rest is unknown. The V and J calls and clone size come from that table; D and trimming were worked out from the DNA. This sample holds over a million clones; approximately 80% were observed only once. The top ten constitute 0.61% of the sample.

From cysteine to phenylalanine, the CDR3 is 14 amino acids long. Of the read, only the CDR3 DNA is kept; its 42 bases are in frame from base 1. V lost 1 base and J lost 7 bases, and the count of bases not matched to a germline gene is 3. From the germline V gene, CDR1 is ENHRY and CDR2 is SYGVKD. Recombination connected TRBV10-3 to TRBJ1-4; the junction holds 7 bases that match TRBD1. The sequenced sample was memory CD4+ T cells from PBMCs. The sample's cell subset or site label, decoded: CD45RA-negative fraction. The TCR comes from a man younger than 35 in good health. Some clones in this sample may be carry-over from other donors' samples. The CDR3 reads as follows: CAISELQGTEKLFF. The DNA sequence reads TGTGCCATCAGTGAGTTACAGGGGACTGAAAAACTGTTTTTT.